The source of this T cell receptor (beta chain) is a study of CD8+ T cells in alopecia areata. Study-wide points: Among the top 100, expanded CD8+ clones were significantly decreased by tofacitinib, as was scalp clonality.

It was cDNA, reverse transcribed from extracted RNA, that served as the sequencing template. The protocol was immunoSEQ multiplex PCR, while the TCRdb copy is restricted to in-frame clones and leaves out a portion. The table includes about 200,000 clones, more than 55% detected once. The sample's treatment: oral pan-JAK inhibitor, 5-10 mg twice daily. In germline, CDR1 is LGHNA, CDR2 YNFKEQ. V lost 4 bases, J lost 8 bases, and 17 bases stayed unmatched. This CDR3 is built from 17 residues. For this clone: Its antigen is unidentified.

The TCR originated in a human donor with alopecia areata. The chain combines TRBV4-2 with TRBJ1-2, with 9 bases lining up with TRBD1. The sample in question was CD4+ T cells sorted from blood, obtained at week 4, from a patient treated with tofacitinib. CDR3 in amino acids: CASSPQRDREEVWGYTF. The CDR3 bases are TGTGCCAGCAGCCCACAACGGGACAGGGAGGAGGTATGGGGCTACACCTTC.